A single T cell receptor beta chain is shown here with its context. Its antigen remains undetermined. Base quality data are lacking; no much larger clone is found one base away. CDR1 MNHNS and CDR2 SASEGT were looked up in the germline V gene. The CDR3 numbers 14 residues from cysteine through phenylalanine. Solely the CDR3 DNA is kept, with 42 bases framed from the first base. Trimming costs V 9 bases and J 5 bases, and their ends lie 16 bases apart. These data originate in a study of cytomegalovirus exposure and HLA in healthy donors (dated by TCRdb to the late 2010s). With regard to the full study: An earlier analysis of fewer than 750 of the donors reported approximately 260 Gb of sequence data and about 120 million unique TCR beta sequences obtained from around 190 million T cells. Rather than using new phenotypic data, the later analysis identified candidate immune exposures from TCR beta sequences and from how often those sequences occurred across donors. The study was designed to test whether signatures of past pathogen exposure could be identified by cataloging public T cell receptors. Class I and class II HLA loci were covered by the typing at four-digit resolution. An earlier analysis of around 640 of the donors used high-throughput TCR beta sequencing to judge whether each TCR beta V gene segment behaved as functional or pseudogenic. High-throughput TCR immunosequencing, statistical association of individual TCRs with disease status, and machine learning were combined to predict cytomegalovirus infection status. Using immunosequencing, the study profiled T cell repertoires from around 670 subjects and related those repertoires to cytomegalovirus serostatus. Every repertoire in the discovery cohort had been generated on one and the same sequencing platform. Among about 410 genotyped donors of the cohort, an average of around 250,000 unique TCR beta nucleotide sequences was sequenced per donor, of which about 19% were non-productive. Around 300 gigabases of sequencing data and approximately 93 million unique TCR sequences were included in an early release covering roughly 600 HLA-typed donors. About five DR-DQ haplotypes were treated as single units for association and clustering because of strong linkage in the cohort. Donor age, sex, ethnicity and CMV serostatus were compiled alongside the repertoire data. The number of typed donors differed by locus: roughly 629-640 for A, B, C, DRB1 and DQB1; roughly 510 for DQA1; about 600 for DPA1; and some 450 for DPB1. A later analysis re-analyzed previously published TCR beta repertoires from 550 to 700 donors and added high-resolution HLA genotyping to study TCR occurrence patterns. In addition to the first cohort of roughly 670 subjects, a separate validation cohort of under 150 different subjects was used. The genetic ancestry cluster associated with self-reported Caucasian donors included about 81% of the roughly 360 genotyped donors. Genome-wide SNP genotypes for about three fifths of the 666 donors were used in a later genetic analysis, which treated that subset as a discovery cohort.

Overall results and qualifications from the work: Some IMGT-functional V segments, including TRBV6-2 and TRBV6-3, could not be told apart with the 87-base-pair reads, so those segments were excluded. In this cohort, only TCR beta chains were sequenced, and detectable features were limited by the absence of alpha or paired-chain data. At a false discovery rate of 0.05, a later analysis linked approximately 18,000 TCR beta sequences to specific HLA alleles. An association between a missense DCLRE1C variant and V-gene and J-gene trimming of TCR beta chains was found in a later genetic analysis and replicated in an independent cohort. A further reported finding was that TCR beta sequences accurately predicted the HLA-A and HLA-B alleles for most subjects in the first cohort. The authors suggested that the approach could potentially be extended to other disease states and immunological phenotypes. A group of highly shared sequence variants was considered likely to be a technical artifact of the sequencing pipeline. A later analysis found that HLA-associated TCR beta chains were more clonally expanded and had lower generation probabilities than equally common non-associated chains. Linkage disequilibrium might explain the correlated functional status among segregating V segments, but an unknown experimental factor could not be ruled out. A later analysis found that most CMV-associated TCR beta chains appeared HLA-restricted, with HLA associations seemingly driven largely by CMV exposure. Most TCR sequences were observed very rarely across donors, whereas some public TCRs were present in many individuals. The classifier was reported to diagnose cytomegalovirus status with high specificity and sensitivity in both the original cohort and the validation cohort. HLA typing was unavailable for some donors at each locus, so association tests used only the typed subset. In vitro tests confirmed that a few of the cytomegalovirus-associated TCR beta chains recognize cytomegalovirus antigens. A later genetic analysis reported fewer N-insertions in productive TCRs among donors in an Asian-associated ancestry cluster than the roughly 690-donor mean. The earlier analysis of approximately 540 of the donors excluded some 16 rarely observed V segments, including chromosome 9 orphons, because counts were too low. In an earlier analysis of over 550 of the donors, most TCR beta V segments were observed in productive rearrangements about 87% or about 30% of the time, broadly matching IMGT annotations. In a later analysis, the rate of TCR association differed among HLA loci, with DRB1 alleles having the most associated TCRs and HLA-C alleles having the fewest. CMV serostatus was the only immune exposure information available for the cohort. A later analysis reported that several top co-occurrence clusters appeared linked to parvovirus B19, influenza, CMV and Epstein-Barr virus. Roughly uniform sequencing depth across donors was assumed in presence/absence analyses, although this assumption may not hold. A total of around 150 TCR beta chains were listed by the study as associated with cytomegalovirus. Assigning TCR associations to individual alleles was difficult when HLA alleles, especially DR and DQ, strongly co-occurred.

The cohort was made up of 500 to 800 healthy bone marrow donors. At the time of sampling, every cohort member was nominally healthy, though immune exposures that went unrecorded were likely present. The donor was CMV seronegative and was included in the group of a few hundred seronegative cohort members. Each donor provided a peripheral blood sample, and peripheral blood mononuclear cells were used for TCR beta sequencing. Genomic DNA extraction from the blood cell samples was performed with the Qiagen DNeasy Blood Extraction Kit. The method was the immunoSEQ multiplex PCR assay. A mixture of 60 forward primers for TCR Vbeta segments and 13 reverse primers for TCR Jbeta segments was used in the multiplex PCR. Amplification of the CDR3 region of rearranged TCR beta genes was performed with a multiplex PCR assay on genomic DNA. Amplified TCR beta libraries were sequenced as 87-base-pair reads on the Illumina HiSeq System. The original methods were these. A later analysis counted about 80 million unique TCR beta chains across the 600 to 850 repertoires, and around 9.9 million of these chains were shared by at least two donors. To remove PCR and sequencing errors, raw reads were error-corrected and collapsed into unique sequences using a nearest-neighbor algorithm that merged closely related sequences. Alignment of CDR3 sequences to IMGT reference sequences was used to assign V, D and J gene segments. For a sequence to be retained, a match of at least six nucleotides to both a V gene segment and a J gene segment was required. Rearrangements were classified as productive when the CDR3 lacked stop codons and remained in frame with V and J, and all other rearrangements were classified as non-productive. Following IMGT convention, CDR3 was defined as the stretch from the second conserved V-encoded cysteine to the conserved J-encoded phenylalanine. The earlier analysis of roughly 590 of the donors excluded any sequence lacking an unambiguous match to a single V gene segment. In an earlier analysis of 450 to 750 of the donors, a V segment was called functional when productive rearrangements were above 56.7%, and segregating when the standard deviation between donors exceeded 5%. A statistical classification framework was developed to diagnose cytomegalovirus status using the catalog of TCR beta chain sequences. A later analysis assigned V and J genes by comparing TCR nucleotide sequences with IMGT/GENE-DB human TR gene sequences. The TCRdist pipeline was used in a later analysis to assign CDR3 sequences and most-parsimonious VDJ recombination scenarios. A later analysis defined each TCR beta chain by its CDR3 amino acid sequence plus V-gene family, and excluded reads lacking a unique V-gene family. A later analysis removed 600 or so highly shared, low-generation-probability nucleotide sequences to deal with suspected cross-contamination and a sequencing artifact. In a later analysis, a clonal expansion index for each public chain was calculated from normalized within-repertoire ranks of inferred template counts. Generation probabilities in a later analysis came from a VDJ recombination model fitted to out-of-frame rearrangements, and those results were checked against IGoR. In a later analysis, hypergeometric tests were used to score TCR-TCR, TCR-HLA and TCR-CMV co-occurrence, with a repertoire-size bias correction applied to TCR pairs. False discovery rates were estimated in a later analysis by permuting HLA or CMV assignments 20 times. In a later analysis, co-occurring TCRs were grouped with DBSCAN, and TCRdist sequence similarity was added when clustering was performed within HLA-allele-positive subsets. Co-occurrence clustering excluded repertoires with fewer than 30,000 or more than 120,000 public chains, plus five with anomalous nucleotide sharing. The table was pulled from immuneACCESS by TCRdb, which kept in-frame rearrangements only. Such tables lose some clones; where checked, under half of the loss comes from unresolved V genes, and the rest has no known cause. That table supplies the V and J calls and clone size; D and trimming were determined from the DNA. Across this sample there are 150,000 to 200,000 clones, with around 85% seen only once. The top ten clones comprise 1% of the sample.

Material: PBMCs. This receptor was identified in a boy aged 2 to 10 in good health and CMV-seronegative. The V gene is TRBV6-1 and the J gene is TRBJ1-4; TRBD1 is a possible D gene, resting on 6 matching bases. The CDR3 sequence is CASLKGGANEKLFF. The sequenced DNA: TGTGCCAGTCTAAAGGGGGGGGCGAATGAAAAACTGTTTTTT.